This TCR beta chain was recovered during a study of T cell responses to AZD1222 COVID-19 vaccine (dated by TCRdb to about 2021). About the full investigation: AZD1222 recipients whose second dose came at about 4 weeks and those whose second dose came at about 12 weeks were combined into one group, since spike-specific TCR depth and breadth did not differ between the two schedules. A total of 230 to 250 trial participants underwent TCR sequencing, of whom roughly 210 had received two doses of AZD1222 and some 26 had received two doses of the MenACWY control vaccine. Trial participants were enrolled into age subgroups of 18-55, 56-69 and 70-plus years, which contained 148, 28 and 57 TCR-sequenced participants, respectively. Points the paper makes about the study in general: The vaccine-associated CD4 TCRs covered the entire spike protein, and the dominant responses fell in regions 160-218 and 743-854. No day 14 peak-response samples were available, so repertoires were characterized only after the peak T cell response. A significant rise in spike-specific TCR breadth and depth was observed after two AZD1222 doses relative to day 0 and relative to MenACWY recipients. Reportedly, almost half of the unique spike-specific TCRs recognized epitopes lying outside the regions that are mutated in the B.1.351 and B.1.1.7 variants. In the small 56-69-year group, the increase in depth fell short of significance, most likely because of low power. Most participants were white British and females outnumbered males, and the authors suggested that clonal diversity may have been underestimated. Only five or six AZD1222 recipients were SARS-CoV-2 seropositive at baseline, limiting conclusions about previously exposed vaccinees.

With regard to this clone: Its binding antigen is unknown. No per-base quality is available; no much larger clone lies one base away.

Taken from the germline V gene (reference sequence), the CDR1 and CDR2 loops are LNHDA and SQIVND. From its cysteine to its phenylalanine, the CDR3 spans 11 amino acids. The sequence is cut down to CDR3 DNA, 33 bases in frame from base 1. V loses 7 bases, J loses 6 bases, and the germline ends lie 9 bases apart. The CDR3 regions of human TCRbeta chains were subjected to immunosequencing. The paper's data handling went like this. Repertoire TCRs were matched against a reference library of SARS-CoV-2-specific TCRs generated with the MIRA antigen-specificity platform. Breadth meant the fraction of unique TCRs that were SARS-CoV-2-associated, whereas depth meant the fraction of total T cells that were SARS-CoV-2-associated. Using the MIRA data, every spike-specific TCR was mapped to the spike region that the TCR reacted to and assigned to either a CD4 or a CD8 class. Log10-transformed breadth and depth values were compared by one-way ANOVA with Sidak's multiple comparisons tests. TCRdb's version of the immuneACCESS table is confined to in-frame rearrangements and falls short of the full clone set. An unresolved V gene accounts for under half of the shortfall where checked; the remainder is of unknown origin. That table gives V, J and clone size, and the DNA gave D and trimming. Here the sample has 100,000 to 150,000 clones; about 90% occur a single time. The ten largest account for under 1.5% of the sample.

The sample's time point, from its label and the paper: baseline before first vaccination. Vaccinee samples were obtained from the UK trials COV001 and COV002, which included a single-blind randomized controlled phase 2/3 trial of AZD1222 (ChAdOx1 nCoV-19) in healthy adults. For TCRbeta chain sequencing, PBMC samples were collected from trial participants at day 0 and at day 28 after the second dose. The clonotype comes from an adult in good health. Sample: peripheral blood, taken on day 0 of AZD1222 vaccination. The chain uses TRBV19 and TRBJ1-1; perhaps TRBD1 is the D gene, with 5 bases matching. The CDR3 protein is CASNIGAEAFF. The nucleotide sequence reads as follows: TGTGCCAGTAACATAGGGGCTGAAGCTTTCTTT.